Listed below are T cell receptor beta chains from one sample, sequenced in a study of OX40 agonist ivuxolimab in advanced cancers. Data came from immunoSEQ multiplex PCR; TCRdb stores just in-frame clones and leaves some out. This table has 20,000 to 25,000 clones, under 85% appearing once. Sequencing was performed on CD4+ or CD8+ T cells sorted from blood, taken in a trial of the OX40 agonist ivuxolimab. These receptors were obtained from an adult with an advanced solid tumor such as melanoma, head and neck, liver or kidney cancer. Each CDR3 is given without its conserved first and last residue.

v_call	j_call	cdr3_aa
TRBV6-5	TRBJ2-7	ASSPAGTPSYEQY
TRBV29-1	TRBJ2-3	SAGGAGTDTQY
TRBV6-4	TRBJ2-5	ASSVTVGAGETQY
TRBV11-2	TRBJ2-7	ASSLGSNIYYEQY
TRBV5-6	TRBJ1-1	ASSWTGGSNTEAF
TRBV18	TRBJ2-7	ASSRTGGSYEQY
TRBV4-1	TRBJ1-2	ASSHYSGADYGYT
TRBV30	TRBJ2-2	AWSVGQLNTGELF
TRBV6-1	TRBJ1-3	ASSVVGGSLSGNTIY
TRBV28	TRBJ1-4	ASSYGTLNEKLF
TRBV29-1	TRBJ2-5	SSLGGGQETQY
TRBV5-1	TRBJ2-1	ASSLSGRDEQF
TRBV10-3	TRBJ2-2	AISDRDRNAGELF
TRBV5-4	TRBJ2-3	ASSSGSTDTQY
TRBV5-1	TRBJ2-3	ASSLDPPSGVTDTQY
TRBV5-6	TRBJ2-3	ASSLGRETSTDTQY
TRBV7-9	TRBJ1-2	ASSLGVDYT
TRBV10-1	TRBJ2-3	ASGPTWGGTQY
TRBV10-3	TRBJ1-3	AISEIRVGYSGNTIY
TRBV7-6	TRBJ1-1	ASSGHNTEAF
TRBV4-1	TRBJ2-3	ASSQDPGALTQSTDTQY
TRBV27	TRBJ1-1	ASSPREGSTEAF
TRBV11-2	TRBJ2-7	ASSVTYEQY
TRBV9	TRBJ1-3	ASSVEASSGNTIY
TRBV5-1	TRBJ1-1	ASSLFGQENTEAF
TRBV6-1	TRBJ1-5	ASSEVGPQH
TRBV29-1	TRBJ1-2	SVAPGATSDGYT
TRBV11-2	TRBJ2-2	ASSLEIAGAGELF
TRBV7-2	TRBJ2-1	ASSLVASGVTNEQF
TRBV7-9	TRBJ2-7	ASSDRQVLTPYEQY
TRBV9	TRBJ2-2	ASSVQGRTGELF
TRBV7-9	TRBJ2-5	ASSLLHQETQY
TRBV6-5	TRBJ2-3	ASSRGATDTQY
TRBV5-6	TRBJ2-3	ASSLEQSNADTQY
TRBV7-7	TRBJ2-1	ASSLEWGGPSSYNEQF
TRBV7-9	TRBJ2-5	ASSFLVTQY
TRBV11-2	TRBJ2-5	ASSLDGTGQETQY
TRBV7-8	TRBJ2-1	ASSTRNEQF
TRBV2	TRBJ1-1	ARVQGTEAF
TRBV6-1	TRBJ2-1	ASSKGLSYNEQF
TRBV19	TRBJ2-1	ASSIWGNEQF
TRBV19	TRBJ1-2	ASSTFNRVYGYT
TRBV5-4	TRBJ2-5	ASSLAGGQETQY
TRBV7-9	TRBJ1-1	ASSLKGEGFLGTEAF
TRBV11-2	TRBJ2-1	ASSLDRREQF
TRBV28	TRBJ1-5	ASSSTRPQH
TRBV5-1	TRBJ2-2	ASSLWTGANTGELF
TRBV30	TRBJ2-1	AWKPGYNEQF
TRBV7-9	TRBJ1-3	ASSPRSTTVESGNTIY
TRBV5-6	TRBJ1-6	ASSLGQANSPLH
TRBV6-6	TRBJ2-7	ASSQGGSSYEQY
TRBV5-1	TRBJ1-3	ASSPGWSSGNTIY
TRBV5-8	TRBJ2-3	ASSSSTSGGIHYTDTQY
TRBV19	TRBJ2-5	ASSMKGNQETQY
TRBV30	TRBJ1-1	AWSSGFMNTEAF
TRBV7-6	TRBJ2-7	ASSLAHRGYEQY
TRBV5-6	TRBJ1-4	ASSPLGQGRNEKLF
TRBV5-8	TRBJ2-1	ASSRQGAISEQF